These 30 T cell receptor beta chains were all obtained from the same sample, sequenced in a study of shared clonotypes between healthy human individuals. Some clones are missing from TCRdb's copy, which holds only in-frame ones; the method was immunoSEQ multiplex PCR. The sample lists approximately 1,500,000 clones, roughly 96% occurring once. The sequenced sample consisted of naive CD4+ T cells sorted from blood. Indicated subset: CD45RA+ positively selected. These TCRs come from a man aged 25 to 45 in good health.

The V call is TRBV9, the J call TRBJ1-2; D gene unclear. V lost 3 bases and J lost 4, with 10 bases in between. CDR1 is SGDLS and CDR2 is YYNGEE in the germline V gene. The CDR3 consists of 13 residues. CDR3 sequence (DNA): TGTGCCAGCAGCGCGGCAGGATCCTATGGCTACACCTTC. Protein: CASSAAGSYGYTF.

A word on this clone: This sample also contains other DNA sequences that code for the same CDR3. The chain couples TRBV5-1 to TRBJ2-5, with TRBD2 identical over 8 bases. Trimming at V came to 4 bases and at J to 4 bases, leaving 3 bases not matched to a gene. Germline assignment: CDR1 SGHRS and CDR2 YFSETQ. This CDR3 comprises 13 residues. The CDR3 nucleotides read TGCGCCAGCAGCCCAGGACTAGCAGAGACCCAGTACTTC. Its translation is CASSPGLAETQYF. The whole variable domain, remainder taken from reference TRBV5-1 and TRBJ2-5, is KAGVTQTPRYLIKTRGQQVTLSCSPISGHRSVSWYQQTPGQGLQFLFEYFSETQRNKGNFPGRFSGRQFSNSRSEMNVSTLELGDSALYLCASSPGLAETQYFGPGTRLLVL.

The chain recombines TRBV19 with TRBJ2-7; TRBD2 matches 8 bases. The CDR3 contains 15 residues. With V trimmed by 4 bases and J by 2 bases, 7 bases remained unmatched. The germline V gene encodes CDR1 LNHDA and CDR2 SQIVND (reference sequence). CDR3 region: CASSSILAGTYEQYF. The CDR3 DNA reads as TGTGCCAGTAGTAGTATATTAGCGGGGACCTACGAGCAGTACTTC.

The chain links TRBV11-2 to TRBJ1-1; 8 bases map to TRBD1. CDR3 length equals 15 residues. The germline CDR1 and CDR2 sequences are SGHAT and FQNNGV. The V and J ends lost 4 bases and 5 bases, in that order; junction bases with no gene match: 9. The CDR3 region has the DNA TGTGCCAGCAGCTCCTCTCTGACAGGGGAAACTGAAGCTTTCTTT. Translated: CASSSSLTGETEAFF.

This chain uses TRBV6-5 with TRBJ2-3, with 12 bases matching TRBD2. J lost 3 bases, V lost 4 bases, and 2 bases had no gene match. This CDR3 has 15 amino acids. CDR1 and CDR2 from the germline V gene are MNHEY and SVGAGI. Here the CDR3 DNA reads TGTGCCAGCAGTTTACTAGCGGGAGGTACAGATACGCAGTATTTT. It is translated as CASSLLAGGTDTQYF.

The chain's CDR3 is CASGRGRGSYEQYF. CDR3 in DNA: TGTGCCAGCGGTCGCGGGAGGGGGTCCTACGAGCAGTACTTC. The genes are TRBV6-1 and TRBJ2-7; 9 bases match TRBD2. This CDR3 spans 14 amino acids. Germline CDR1 and CDR2: MNHNS and SASEGT. The V segment lost 8 bases and the J segment 1 base; nucleotides outside the gene matches: 6.

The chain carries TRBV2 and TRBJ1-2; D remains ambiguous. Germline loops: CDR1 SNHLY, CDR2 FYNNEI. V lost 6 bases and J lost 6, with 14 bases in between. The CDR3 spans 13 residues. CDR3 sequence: CASRSPSVDGYTF. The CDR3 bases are TGTGCCAGCAGATCCCCTTCTGTGGATGGCTACACCTTC.

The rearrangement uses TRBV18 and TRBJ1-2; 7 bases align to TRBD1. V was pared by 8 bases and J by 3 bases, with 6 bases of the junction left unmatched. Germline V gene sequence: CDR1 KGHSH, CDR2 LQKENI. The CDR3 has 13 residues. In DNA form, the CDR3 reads TGTGCCAGCCAGGGACAGAGTCACTATGGCTACACCTTC. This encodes CASQGQSHYGYTF.

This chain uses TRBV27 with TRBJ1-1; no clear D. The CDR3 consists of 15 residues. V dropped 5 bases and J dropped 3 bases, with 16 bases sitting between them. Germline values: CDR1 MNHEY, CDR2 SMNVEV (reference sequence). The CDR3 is CASSHGSLRDTEAFF. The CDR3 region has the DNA TGTGCCAGCAGTCACGGGTCGTTGAGGGACACTGAAGCTTTCTTT.

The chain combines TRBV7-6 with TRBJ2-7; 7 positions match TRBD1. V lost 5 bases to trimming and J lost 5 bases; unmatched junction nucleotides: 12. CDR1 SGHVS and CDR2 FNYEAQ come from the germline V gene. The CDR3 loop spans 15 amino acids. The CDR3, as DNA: TGTGCCAGCAGCCCCCGACAGGGATGGGCTGACGAGCAGTACTTC. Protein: CASSPRQGWADEQYF.

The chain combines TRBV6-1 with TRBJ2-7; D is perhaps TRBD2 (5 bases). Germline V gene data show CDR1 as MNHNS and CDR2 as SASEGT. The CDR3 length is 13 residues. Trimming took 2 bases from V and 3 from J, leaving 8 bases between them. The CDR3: CASSERGVYEQYF. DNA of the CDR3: TGTGCCAGCAGTGAACGGGGAGTCTACGAGCAGTACTTC.

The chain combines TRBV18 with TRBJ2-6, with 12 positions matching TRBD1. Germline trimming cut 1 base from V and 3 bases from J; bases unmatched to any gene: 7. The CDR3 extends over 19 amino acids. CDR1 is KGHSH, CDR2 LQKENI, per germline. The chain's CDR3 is CASSPLGQGATGGANVLTF. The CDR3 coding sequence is TGTGCCAGCTCACCACTGGGACAGGGGGCCACGGGTGGGGCCAACGTCCTGACTTTC.

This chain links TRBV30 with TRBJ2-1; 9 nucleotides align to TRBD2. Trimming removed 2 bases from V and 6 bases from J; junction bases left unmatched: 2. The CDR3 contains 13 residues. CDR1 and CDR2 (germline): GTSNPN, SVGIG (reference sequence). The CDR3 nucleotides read TGTGCCTGGAGTATGGGACTAGCCAATGAGCAGTTCTTC. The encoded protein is CAWSMGLANEQFF.

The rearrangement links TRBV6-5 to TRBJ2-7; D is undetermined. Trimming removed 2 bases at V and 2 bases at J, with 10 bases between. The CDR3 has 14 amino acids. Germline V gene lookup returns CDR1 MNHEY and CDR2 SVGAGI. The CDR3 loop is CASSYTATTYEQYF. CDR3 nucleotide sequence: TGTGCCAGCAGTTACACAGCGACGACCTACGAGCAGTACTTC.

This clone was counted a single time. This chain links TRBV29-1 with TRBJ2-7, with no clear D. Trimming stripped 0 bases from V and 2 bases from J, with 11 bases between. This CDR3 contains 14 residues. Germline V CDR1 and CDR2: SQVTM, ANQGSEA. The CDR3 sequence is CSVEETASPYEQYF. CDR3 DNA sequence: TGCAGCGTTGAAGAGACTGCCTCCCCCTACGAGCAGTACTTC.

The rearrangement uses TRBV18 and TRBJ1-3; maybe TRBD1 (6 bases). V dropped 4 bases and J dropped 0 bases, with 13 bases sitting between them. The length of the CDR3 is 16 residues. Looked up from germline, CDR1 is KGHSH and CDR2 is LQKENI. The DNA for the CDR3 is TGTGCCAGCTCACGACGAACAGGGAGCTCTGGAAACACCATATATTTT. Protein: CASSRRTGSSGNTIYF.

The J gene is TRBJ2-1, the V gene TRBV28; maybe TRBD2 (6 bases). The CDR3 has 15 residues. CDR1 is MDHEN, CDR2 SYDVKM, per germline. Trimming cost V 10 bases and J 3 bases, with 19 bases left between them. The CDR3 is CATHSVMGGYNEQFF. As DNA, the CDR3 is TGTGCCACCCATAGCGTGATGGGAGGCTACAATGAGCAGTTCTTC.

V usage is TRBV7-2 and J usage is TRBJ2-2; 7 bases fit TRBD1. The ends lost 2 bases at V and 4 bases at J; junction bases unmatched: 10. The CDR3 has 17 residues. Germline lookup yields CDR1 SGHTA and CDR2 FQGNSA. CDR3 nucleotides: TGTGCCAGCAGCTTACTCGGACAGGCCCAAGGCACCGGGGAGCTGTTTTTT. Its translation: CASSLLGQAQGTGELFF.

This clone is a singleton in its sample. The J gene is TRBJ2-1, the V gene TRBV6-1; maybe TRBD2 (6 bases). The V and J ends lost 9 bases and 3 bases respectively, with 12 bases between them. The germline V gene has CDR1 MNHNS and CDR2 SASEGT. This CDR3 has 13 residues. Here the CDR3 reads CASNSGYYNEQFF. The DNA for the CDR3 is TGTGCCAGTAATAGCGGCTACTACAATGAGCAGTTCTTC.

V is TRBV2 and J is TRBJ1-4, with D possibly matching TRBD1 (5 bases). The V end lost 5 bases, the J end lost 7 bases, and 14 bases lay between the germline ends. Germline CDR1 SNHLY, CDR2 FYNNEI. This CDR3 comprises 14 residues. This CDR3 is CASSQGPVGEKLFF. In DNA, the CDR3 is TGTGCCAGCAGTCAGGGTCCCGTGGGTGAAAAACTGTTTTTT.

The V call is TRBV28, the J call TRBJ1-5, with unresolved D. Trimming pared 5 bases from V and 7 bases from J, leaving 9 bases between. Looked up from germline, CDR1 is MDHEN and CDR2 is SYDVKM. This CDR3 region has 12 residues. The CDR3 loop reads CASSPFGQPQHF. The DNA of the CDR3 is TGTGCCAGCAGTCCTTTTGGGCAGCCCCAGCATTTT.

CDR3 nucleotides: TGTGCCAGCCGATTCGGGACTAGCAATTTGGAGACCCAGTACTTC. Its protein is CASRFGTSNLETQYF. The rearrangement joins TRBV6-1 to TRBJ2-5; 9 bases fit TRBD2. The CDR3 runs to 15 residues. Trimming removed 8 bases from V and 5 bases from J; junction bases left unmatched: 12. The germline CDR1 and CDR2 sequences are MNHNS and SASEGT.

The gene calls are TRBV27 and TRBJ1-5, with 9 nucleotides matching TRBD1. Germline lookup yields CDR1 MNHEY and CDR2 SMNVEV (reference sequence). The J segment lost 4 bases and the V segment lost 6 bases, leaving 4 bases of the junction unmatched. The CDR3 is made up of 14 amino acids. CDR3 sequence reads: CASRTGQGNQPQHF. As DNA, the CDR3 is TGTGCCAGCAGAACGGGACAGGGAAATCAGCCCCAGCATTTT.

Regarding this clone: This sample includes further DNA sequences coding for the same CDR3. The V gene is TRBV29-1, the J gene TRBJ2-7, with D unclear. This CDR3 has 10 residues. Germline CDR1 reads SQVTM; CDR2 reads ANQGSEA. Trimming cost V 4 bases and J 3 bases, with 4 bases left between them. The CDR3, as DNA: TGCAGCGTTGCAGACTACGAGCAGTACTTC. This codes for CSVADYEQYF.

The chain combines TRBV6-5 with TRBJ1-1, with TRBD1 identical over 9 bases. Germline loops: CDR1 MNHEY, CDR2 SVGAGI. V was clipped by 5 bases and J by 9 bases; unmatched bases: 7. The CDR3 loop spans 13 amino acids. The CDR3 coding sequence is TGTGCCAGCAGTCGAGAAAACAGGGGGCAAGCTTTCTTT. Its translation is CASSRENRGQAFF.

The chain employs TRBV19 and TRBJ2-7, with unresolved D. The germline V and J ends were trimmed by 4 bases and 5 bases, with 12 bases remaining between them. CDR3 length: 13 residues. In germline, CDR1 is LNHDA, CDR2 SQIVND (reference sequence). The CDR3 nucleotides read TGTGCCAGTAGTAACCGCCGTTTTGACGAGCAGTACTTC. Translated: CASSNRRFDEQYF.

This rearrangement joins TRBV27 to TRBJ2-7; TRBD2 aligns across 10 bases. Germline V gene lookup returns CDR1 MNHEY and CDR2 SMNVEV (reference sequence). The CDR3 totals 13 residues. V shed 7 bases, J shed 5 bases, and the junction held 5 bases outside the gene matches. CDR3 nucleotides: TGTGCCAGCACCGTAGCGGGAGGAGACGAGCAGTACTTC. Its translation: CASTVAGGDEQYF.

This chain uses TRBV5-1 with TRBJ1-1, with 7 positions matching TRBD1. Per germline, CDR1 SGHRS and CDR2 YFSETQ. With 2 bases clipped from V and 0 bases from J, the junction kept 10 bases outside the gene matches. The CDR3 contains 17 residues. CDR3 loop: CASSFVIQGYLNTEAFF. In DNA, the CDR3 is TGCGCCAGCAGCTTCGTTATACAGGGGTACCTGAACACTGAAGCTTTCTTT.

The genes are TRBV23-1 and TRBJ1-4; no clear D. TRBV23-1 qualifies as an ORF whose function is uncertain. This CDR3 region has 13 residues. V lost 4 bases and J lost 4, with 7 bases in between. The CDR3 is CASSLWGNEKLFF. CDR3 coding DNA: TGCGCCAGCAGTCTCTGGGGTAATGAAAAACTGTTTTTT.

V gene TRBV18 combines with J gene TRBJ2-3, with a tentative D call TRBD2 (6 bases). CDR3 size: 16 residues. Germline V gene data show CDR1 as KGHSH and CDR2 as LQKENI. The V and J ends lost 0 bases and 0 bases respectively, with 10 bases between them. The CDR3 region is CASSPPFRESTDTQYF. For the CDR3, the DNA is TGTGCCAGCTCACCACCATTTCGGGAGAGCACAGATACGCAGTATTTT. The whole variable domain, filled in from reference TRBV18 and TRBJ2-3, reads NAGVMQNPRHLVRRRGQEARLRCSPMKGHSHVYWYRQLPEEGLKFMVYLQKENIIDESGMPKERFSAEFPKEGPSILRIQQVVRGDSAAYFCASSPPFRESTDTQYFGPGTRLTVL.